A selection of T cell receptor beta chains follows, all from one sample in a study of cytomegalovirus exposure and HLA in healthy donors. TCRdb's table, derived via immunoSEQ multiplex PCR, lists solely in-frame clones and lacks some. The profile shows 40,000 to 55,000 clones, more than 60% of them singletons. The sample comprised PBMCs. Receptor source: a woman aged 40 to 50 in good health and CMV-seropositive. Each CDR3 is given with its conserved first and last residue. D genes are given only for firm matches. Expanded clones get a size class; other rows say once, few or many, or leave the size out.

size	V	J	D	CDR3	DNA
.	TRBV7-7	TRBJ1-1	.	CASSLGQNTEAFF	TGTGCCAGCAGCTTGGGGCAGAACACTGAAGCTTTCTTT
.	TRBV5-1	TRBJ1-3	.	CASSPDSGNTIYF	TGCGCCAGCAGCCCCGACAGTGGAAACACCATATATTTT
.	TRBV19	TRBJ1-2	TRBD1	CASSTRQGSYGYTF	TGTGCCAGTAGTACCAGACAGGGGAGCTATGGCTACACCTTC
.	TRBV6-5	TRBJ2-2	.	CASNVRGSTGELFF	TGTGCCAGCAACGTACGGGGGAGCACCGGGGAGCTGTTTTTT
.	TRBV18	TRBJ1-1	.	CASSPGRDAEAFF	TGTGCCAGCTCACCGGGCCGGGATGCTGAAGCTTTCTTT
.	TRBV7-8	TRBJ1-3	.	CASSLGLSSGNTIYF	TGTGCCAGCAGCTTAGGACTGAGTTCTGGAAACACCATATATTTT
few	TRBV6-1	TRBJ1-1	.	CASSLELGANTEAFF	TGTGCCAGCAGCCTGGAGCTCGGAGCGAACACTGAAGCTTTCTTT
.	TRBV9	TRBJ1-2	TRBD1	CASSARGTGSFGYTF	TGTGCCAGCAGCGCTCGGGGGACAGGGTCTTTTGGCTACACCTTC
.	TRBV6-1	TRBJ2-5	TRBD2	CASSEGSGQETQYF	TGTGCCAGCAGTGAGGGTAGCGGGCAAGAGACCCAGTACTTC
.	TRBV7-8	TRBJ1-1	.	CASSIDGRGFAEAFF	TGTGCCAGCAGCATAGACGGGCGGGGTTTCGCTGAAGCTTTCTTT
.	TRBV25-1	TRBJ2-5	TRBD2	CASRLGLAGGQETQYF	TGTGCCAGCAGGCTTGGACTAGCGGGGGGACAAGAGACCCAGTACTTC
.	TRBV5-6	TRBJ1-4	.	CASSPTGDEKLFF	TGTGCCAGCAGCCCTACAGGCGACGAAAAACTGTTTTTT
medium-sized	TRBV2	TRBJ2-3	TRBD1	CASSRDSHTDTQYF	TGTGCCAGCAGCAGGGACAGCCACACAGATACGCAGTATTTT
.	TRBV4-3	TRBJ2-3	.	CASSQTQGSRGTDTQYF	TGCGCCAGCAGCCAAACTCAGGGATCACGGGGCACAGATACGCAGTATTTT
few	TRBV5-4	TRBJ2-3	TRBD2	CASSPRLPGTSGTDTQYF	TGTGCCAGCAGCCCCCGACTACCCGGGACTAGCGGCACAGATACGCAGTATTTT
.	TRBV19	TRBJ1-1	.	CASPGTGGEAFF	TGTGCCAGTCCGGGTACGGGAGGTGAAGCTTTCTTT
.	TRBV25-1	TRBJ1-3	.	CASSETGISGNTIYF	TGTGCCAGCAGTGAAACAGGCATCTCTGGAAACACCATATATTTT
.	TRBV6-1	TRBJ1-4	TRBD1	CASSRDRGWEKLFF	TGTGCCAGCAGTCGGGACAGGGGTTGGGAAAAACTGTTTTTT
.	TRBV5-1	TRBJ2-7	TRBD1	CASSSGGYEQYF	TGCGCCAGCAGCTCAGGGGGCTACGAGCAGTACTTC
.	TRBV30	TRBJ1-3	TRBD1	CASTGGSGNTIYF	TGTGCCTCTACAGGGGGCTCTGGAAACACCATATATTTT
.	TRBV11-2	TRBJ1-1	.	CASSLATGRNTEAFF	TGTGCCAGCAGCTTAGCCACAGGGAGGAACACTGAAGCTTTCTTT
.	TRBV6-6	TRBJ2-7	.	CASRNRRQEEQYF	TGTGCCAGCAGGAACCGACGTCAGGAAGAGCAGTACTTC
.	TRBV30	TRBJ1-2	.	CALYRRGGYGYTF	TGTGCCCTCTATAGGAGGGGAGGGTATGGCTACACCTTC
once	TRBV7-9	TRBJ1-1	TRBD1	CASSRGQENTEAFF	TGTGCCAGCAGCCGCGGACAGGAGAACACTGAAGCTTTCTTT
.	TRBV18	TRBJ1-1	.	CASFGLEGSRAFF	TGTGCCAGCTTCGGACTAGAGGGATCTCGGGCTTTCTTT
once	TRBV19	TRBJ2-3	.	CASSMGHTGPYF	TGTGCCAGTAGTATGGGGCACACGGGTCCGTATTTT
.	TRBV27	TRBJ2-7	.	CASSLATGTYEQYF	TGTGCCAGCAGTTTGGCGACAGGCACCTACGAGCAGTACTTC
few	TRBV4-2	TRBJ1-1	.	CASTLTAMNTEAFF	TGTGCCAGCACCCTGACAGCCATGAACACTGAAGCTTTCTTT
.	TRBV15	TRBJ2-5	TRBD2	CATSRPLLPGLAGGWGQTQYF	TGTGCCACCAGCAGACCACTTTTGCCGGGACTAGCGGGGGGCTGGGGGCAGACCCAGTACTTC
.	TRBV11-3	TRBJ1-2	TRBD1	CASSYGTGNYGYTF	TGTGCCAGCAGCTATGGGACAGGCAACTATGGCTACACCTTC
once	TRBV4-2	TRBJ1-4	TRBD1	CASSQEVRRPGTANEKLFF	TGTGCCAGCAGCCAAGAAGTCCGAAGGCCCGGGACAGCTAATGAAAAACTGTTTTTT
.	TRBV5-5	TRBJ1-6	.	CASSHPSRGAYNSPLHF	TGTGCCAGCAGCCACCCATCCAGGGGAGCCTATAATTCACCCCTCCACTTT
.	TRBV9	TRBJ2-7	.	CASSVALDSPEQYF	TGTGCCAGCAGCGTAGCATTGGACTCCCCAGAGCAGTACTTC
.	TRBV5-8	TRBJ1-5	TRBD1	CASSTHQGQGSQPQHF	TGTGCCAGCAGCACCCATCAGGGACAGGGGAGTCAGCCCCAGCATTTT
.	TRBV5-1	TRBJ2-7	TRBD1	CASSIGQEVLEQYF	TGCGCCAGCAGCATCGGACAGGAGGTCCTGGAGCAGTACTTC
.	TRBV27	TRBJ1-1	.	CASMRNTEAFF	TGTGCCAGCATGAGGAACACTGAAGCTTTCTTT
.	TRBV25-1	TRBJ2-3	.	CASSSPTRSTDTQYF	TGTGCCAGCAGTTCCCCGACTAGGAGCACAGATACGCAGTATTTT
.	TRBV28	TRBJ1-6	TRBD1	CASSLGTGAYSPLHF	TGTGCCAGCAGTTTGGGGACAGGGGCCTATTCACCCCTCCACTTT
.	TRBV29-1	TRBJ2-4	TRBD2	CSVRGGARNIQYF	TGCAGCGTTCGCGGGGGGGCGAGAAACATTCAGTACTTC
.	TRBV30	TRBJ1-1	.	CACLTDFWTEAFF	TGTGCCTGCCTAACGGACTTTTGGACTGAAGCTTTCTTT
.	TRBV18	TRBJ1-2	.	CASSPGDGYTF	TGTGCCAGCTCCCCCGGGGATGGCTACACCTTC
.	TRBV5-1	TRBJ2-7	TRBD1	CASSLEGQGREQYF	TGCGCCAGCAGCTTGGAGGGACAGGGGCGTGAGCAGTACTTC
.	TRBV30	TRBJ2-3	TRBD2	CAWARMLFGGDPGTQYF	TGTGCCTGGGCCCGAATGTTGTTCGGGGGGGATCCTGGTACGCAGTATTTT
.	TRBV12-5	TRBJ2-7	TRBD2	CASGLPYGGAEQYF	TGTGCTAGTGGTTTGCCATACGGGGGGGCCGAGCAGTACTTC
.	TRBV7-2	TRBJ2-1	TRBD2	CASTPRGSYNEQFF	TGTGCCAGCACCCCGCGGGGGTCCTACAATGAGCAGTTCTTC
.	TRBV28	TRBJ2-7	.	CASSPPPGSYEQYF	TGTGCCAGCAGTCCCCCCCCCGGCTCCTACGAGCAGTACTTC
.	TRBV15	TRBJ1-4	.	CATSAGLGRKLFF	TGTGCCACCAGCGCCGGCCTGGGGCGAAAACTGTTTTTT
.	TRBV5-4	TRBJ2-7	.	CASSFYYEQYF	TGTGCCAGCAGCTTTTATTACGAGCAGTACTTC